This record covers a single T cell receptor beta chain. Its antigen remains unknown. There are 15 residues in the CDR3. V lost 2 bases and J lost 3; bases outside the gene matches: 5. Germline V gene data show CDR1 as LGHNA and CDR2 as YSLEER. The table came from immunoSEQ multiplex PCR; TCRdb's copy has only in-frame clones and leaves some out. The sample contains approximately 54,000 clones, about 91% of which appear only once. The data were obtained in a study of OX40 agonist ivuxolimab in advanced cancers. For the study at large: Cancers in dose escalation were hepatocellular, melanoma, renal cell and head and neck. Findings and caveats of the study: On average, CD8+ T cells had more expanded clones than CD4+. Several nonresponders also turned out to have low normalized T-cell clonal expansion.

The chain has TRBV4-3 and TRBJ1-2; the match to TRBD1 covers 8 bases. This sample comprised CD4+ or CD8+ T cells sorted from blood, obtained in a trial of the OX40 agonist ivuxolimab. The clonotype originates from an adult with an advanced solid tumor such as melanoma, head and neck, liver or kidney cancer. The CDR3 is CASSQYTQGDYGYTF. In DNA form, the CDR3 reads TGCGCCAGCAGCCAATACACACAGGGGGACTATGGCTACACCTTC.